This note documents a single T cell receptor beta chain sequence. Clones were read by immunoSEQ multiplex PCR, and TCRdb kept only the in-frame ones, dropping some. The table shows around 100,000 clones, with 70% to 85% occurring only once. This sample is drawn from a study of blood T cell repertoires in COVID-19. Whole-study context: T cells, B-cell-depleted T cells, or PBMCs supplied cDNA or gDNA.

Sequenced input: peripheral blood. This TCR derives from a human donor in a cohort sampled during active COVID-19.

CDR3 nucleotide sequence: TGTGCCAGCAGACTGGGACAGAGCTACGAGCAGTACTTC. This gives the protein CASRLGQSYEQYF. This rearrangement joins TRBV28 to TRBJ2-7; TRBD1 matches 7 bases. The CDR3 covers 13 residues. The ends lost 6 bases at V and 3 bases at J; junction bases unmatched: 5. CDR1 is MDHEN, CDR2 SYDVKM, per germline.